Sequencing of this T cell receptor (beta chain) was carried out in a study of blood T cell repertoires in COVID-19. Generated by immunoSEQ multiplex PCR, the TCRdb table keeps only in-frame clones and is missing some. The data contain some 100,000 clones, around 80% of them singletons. This clone was recorded only once. Germline CDR1 is SGHAT and CDR2 is FQNNGV. V lost 5 bases, J lost 2 bases, and 11 bases lay in between. The CDR3 length is 14 residues. The rearrangement joins TRBV11-2 to TRBJ2-3; possibly TRBD2 for D (6 bases). The sequencing sample was made of peripheral blood. The TCR comes from a man aged 45 to 65 with active or convalescent COVID-19. CDR3 region: CASSPGLDTDTQYF. The CDR3 bases are TGTGCCAGCAGCCCGGGACTTGACACAGATACGCAGTATTTT.